The 28 T cell receptor beta chains reported below all come from one sample, sequenced in a study of blood T cell repertoires in COVID-19. This table comes from immunoSEQ multiplex PCR, and its TCRdb copy is limited to in-frame clones, with some not included. The sample consists of over 150,000 clones, more than 70% of them appearing once. The specimen was PBMCs or T cells enriched from blood (not recorded which). The receptors here all came from a man in his forties or fifties who had recovered from COVID-19.

V gene TRBV3-1 (or the pseudogene TRBV3-2) combines with J gene TRBJ1-1, with 9 bases identical to TRBD1. CDR3 length: 14 amino acids. V was clipped by 4 bases and J by 6 bases; unmatched bases: 6. Per the germline V gene, CDR1 is LGHDT and CDR2 is YNNKEL (reference sequence). The CDR3 loop reads CASSPTGQGSEAFF. CDR3 bases: TGTGCCAGCAGCCCCACGGGACAGGGATCTGAAGCTTTCTTT.

The chain carries TRBV11-2 and TRBJ1-6; 8 bases map to TRBD1. Unmatched junction bases numbered 10, after V lost 6 bases and J lost 6 bases. CDR1 is SGHAT, CDR2 FQNNGV, per germline. This CDR3 spans 16 amino acids. The CDR3 sequence is CASSPDATGVNSPLHF. In nucleotides, the CDR3 is TGTGCCAGCAGTCCCGACGCGACAGGGGTTAATTCACCCCTCCACTTT.

The V gene is TRBV7-9, the J gene TRBJ2-7; maybe TRBD2 (6 bases). CDR1 is SEHNR and CDR2 is FQNEAQ in the germline V gene (reference sequence). V was shortened by 0 bases and J by 5 bases, with 20 bases between the two germline ends. The CDR3 runs 17 residues. CDR3 nucleotides: TGTGCCAGCAGCTTAGCGGTAGCGGTCCTATTGTGGGACGAGCAGTACTTC. Its protein is CASSLAVAVLLWDEQYF. Full variable domain (remainder filled in from reference TRBV7-9 and TRBJ2-7): DTGVSQNPRHKITKRGQNVTFRCDPISEHNRLYWYRQTLGQGPEFLTYFQNEAQLEKSRLLSDRFSAERPKGSFSTLEIQRTEQGDSAMYLCASSLAVAVLLWDEQYFGPGTRLTVT.

V is TRBV16 and J is TRBJ2-5, with D tentatively TRBD2 (5 bases). The V end lost 2 bases, the J end lost 7 bases, and 8 bases lay between the germline ends. Germline V lookup: CDR1 KGHSY, CDR2 FQNENV. The CDR3 length is 12 residues. The CDR3 DNA is TGTGCCAGCAGCCAAGAGGGCGTGACCCAGTACTTC. This encodes CASSQEGVTQYF.

This chain links TRBV5-4 with TRBJ1-1; a possible D gene is TRBD1 (5 bases). The CDR3 spans 16 residues. Germline-derived CDR1 and CDR2 are SGHNT and YYREEE (reference sequence). V gave up 4 bases and J gave up 1 base, with 17 bases separating them. The CDR3 DNA reads TGTGCCAGCAGCCAGGAGTCTGCTAGGGGGAACACTGAAGCTTTCTTT. This gives the protein CASSQESARGNTEAFF.

CDR3 nucleotide sequence: TGCGCCAGCAGTTTGGACAGCCGGAACACCGGGGAGCTGTTTTTT. Protein sequence: CASSLDSRNTGELFF. The chain carries TRBV10-1 and TRBJ2-2; D is possibly TRBD1 (6 bases). CDR1 WNHNN and CDR2 SYGVQD come from the germline V gene (reference sequence). Trimming shortened V by 5 bases and J by 1 base, and 11 bases separated the two germline ends. There are 15 residues in the CDR3.

This chain joins TRBV30 and TRBJ1-1; the match to TRBD1 covers 9 bases. J gave up 11 bases and V 2 bases, and 9 bases lay outside the gene matches. This CDR3 spans 13 amino acids. Germline CDR1 is GTSNPN and CDR2 is SVGIG (reference sequence). The CDR3 DNA reads TGTGCCTGGAGTAAAACAGGGGGCACCGGGGCTTTCTTT. Its protein is CAWSKTGGTGAFF.

The V gene is TRBV5-1, the J gene TRBJ1-3; 11 nucleotides match TRBD1. There are 16 residues in the CDR3. The germline V gene has CDR1 SGHRS and CDR2 YFSETQ. V lost 3 bases, J lost 2 bases, and 4 bases stayed unmatched. The CDR3 reads CASSSGTGGAGNTIYF. The CDR3 coding sequence is TGCGCCAGCAGCTCCGGGACAGGGGGAGCTGGAAACACCATATATTTT. Based on the CDR3 plus reference TRBV5-1 and TRBJ1-3, the full variable domain is KAGVTQTPRYLIKTRGQQVTLSCSPISGHRSVSWYQQTPGQGLQFLFEYFSETQRNKGNFPGRFSGRQFSNSRSEMNVSTLELGDSALYLCASSSGTGGAGNTIYFGEGSWLTVV.

V gene TRBV5-1 combines with J gene TRBJ2-1; D remains ambiguous. CDR3 length equals 11 residues. The germline CDR1 and CDR2 sequences are SGHRS and YFSETQ. With 0 bases removed from V and 10 bases from J, the gap between germline ends came to 5 bases. The CDR3 DNA is TGCGCCAGCAGCTTGGTGGCAGAGCAGTTCTTC. Its translation: CASSLVAEQFF.

V gene TRBV5-1 combines with J gene TRBJ1-6, with 12 nucleotides matching TRBD1. Germline loops: CDR1 SGHRS, CDR2 YFSETQ. CDR3 length: 15 residues. V lost 0 bases to trimming and J lost 9 bases; unmatched junction nucleotides: 1. This chain's CDR3 is CASSLGDRGRSPLHF. CDR3 DNA: TGCGCCAGCAGCTTGGGGGACAGGGGGCGTTCACCCCTCCACTTT.

This clone was seen a single time. The chain links TRBV9 to TRBJ1-2; 9 bases fit TRBD1. This CDR3 contains 14 residues. Germline lookup yields CDR1 SGDLS and CDR2 YYNGEE. Germline trimming cut 3 bases from V and 7 bases from J; bases unmatched to any gene: 7. The CDR3 DNA follows: TGTGCCAGCAGCGCAGGGGACAGGGTAGGTGGCTACACCTTC. Encoded protein: CASSAGDRVGGYTF.

The rearrangement joins TRBV5-1 to TRBJ2-4; 8 bases map to TRBD1. The junction had 11 bases not matched to a gene; V was cut back by 3 bases and J by 6 bases. Per germline, CDR1 SGHRS and CDR2 YFSETQ. The CDR3 spans 16 residues. As DNA, the CDR3 is TGCGCCAGCAGCTGGGGACGGGACAGGCGCATAAACATTCAGTACTTC. Translating gives CASSWGRDRRINIQYF.

This clone has only one observation. The chain joins TRBV2 to TRBJ1-5; 9 positions agree with TRBD1. V was pared by 4 bases and J by 1 base, with 5 bases of the junction left unmatched. The germline CDR1 and CDR2 sequences are SNHLY and FYNNEI. The CDR3 is 16 residues long. The chain's CDR3 is CASSVDRGGSNQPQHF. CDR3 in DNA: TGTGCCAGCAGTGTAGACAGGGGGGGAAGCAATCAGCCCCAGCATTTT.

This rearrangement joins TRBV15 to TRBJ1-5; 7 nucleotides agree with TRBD1. Germline V gene sequence: CDR1 LNHNV, CDR2 YYDKDF (reference sequence). CDR3 length: 14 residues. The V segment lost 6 bases and the J segment 6 bases; nucleotides outside the gene matches: 8. In DNA, the CDR3 is TGTGCCACCAGGCAGGGGGAGTTTGTTCAGCCCCAGCATTTT. This sequence encodes CATRQGEFVQPQHF.

The chain is built from TRBV9 and TRBJ1-1; weak D call: TRBD1 (5 bases). Germline V gene lookup returns CDR1 SGDLS and CDR2 YYNGEE. V shed 0 bases and J shed 4 bases, with 10 bases lying between them. This CDR3 has 14 residues. The CDR3 spells CASSVATQGTEAFF. The CDR3 nucleotides are TGTGCCAGCAGCGTAGCTACTCAGGGCACTGAAGCTTTCTTT.

This rearrangement joins TRBV6-5 to TRBJ1-2; TRBD1 might be the D (6 bases). Germline V gene data show CDR1 as MNHEY and CDR2 as SVGAGI. With 7 bases removed from V and 7 bases from J, the gap between germline ends came to 13 bases. The CDR3 consists of 12 residues. The CDR3 DNA sequence: TGTGCCAGCACGAACAGGGAGGGTGGCTACACCTTC. Amino acid sequence: CASTNREGGYTF.

The chain carries TRBV7-9 and TRBJ1-4, with 7 nucleotides matching TRBD1. This CDR3 has 16 amino acids. Germline CDR1 and CDR2: SEHNR and FQNEAQ (reference sequence). V was pared by 2 bases and J by 8 bases, with 11 bases of the junction left unmatched. The CDR3 region has the DNA TGTGCCAGCAGCTTATCGGGACAGACGATGAAGGAAAAACTGTTTTTT. Translated, it gives CASSLSGQTMKEKLFF.

The chain has TRBV6-4 and TRBJ2-1; 8 nucleotides agree with TRBD1. The ends lost 4 bases at V and 1 base at J; junction bases unmatched: 3. The CDR3 contains 15 residues. Germline V gives CDR1 MRHNA, CDR2 SNTAGT. CDR3 bases: TGTGCCAGCAGTGTGGACAGGGTGTCCTACAATGAGCAGTTCTTC. This sequence encodes CASSVDRVSYNEQFF.

The table lists this clone with a count of one. This chain uses TRBV2 with TRBJ2-3; tentative D call: TRBD1 (5 bases). CDR1 SNHLY and CDR2 FYNNEI come from the germline V gene. The length of the CDR3 is 15 residues. The V end lost 0 bases, the J end lost 3 bases, and 10 bases lay between the germline ends. The CDR3 region is CASSEAGVRTDTQYF. The CDR3 coding sequence is TGTGCCAGCAGTGAAGCAGGGGTGAGAACAGATACGCAGTATTTT.

This sequence joins TRBV7-6 and TRBJ1-3, with D perhaps matching TRBD1 (5 bases). This CDR3 comprises 14 residues. V lost 5 bases, J lost 4 bases, and 12 bases lay in between. CDR1 and CDR2 from the germline V gene are SGHVS and FNYEAQ. The chain's CDR3 is CASSQGVAGNTIYF. The CDR3 coding sequence is TGTGCCAGCAGCCAAGGGGTGGCAGGAAACACCATATATTTT. The full variable domain, completed using reference TRBV7-6 and TRBJ1-3, is GAGVSQSPRYKVTKRGQDVALRCDPISGHVSLYWYRQALGQGPEFLTYFNYEAQQDKSGLPNDRFSAERPEGSISTLTIQRTEQRDSAMYRCASSQGVAGNTIYFGEGSWLTVV.

Only one count was recorded for this clone. One end of the junction varies from germline; a read error may be responsible. The rearrangement links TRBV12-3 or TRBV12-4 to TRBJ2-3; D gene ambiguous. The CDR3 is 11 residues long. The DNA of the CDR3 is TGTGCCAGCAGCAACACATATACGCAGTATTTT. As protein: CASSNTYTQYF.

The chain has TRBV28 and TRBJ1-4, with no clear D. The CDR3 sequence is 15 residues long. The V and J ends lost 7 bases and 0 bases respectively, with 12 bases between them. Germline CDR1 reads MDHEN; CDR2 reads SYDVKM. This CDR3 reads CASIRAGSTNEKLFF. CDR3 coding DNA: TGTGCCAGCATAAGGGCGGGTTCAACTAATGAAAAACTGTTTTTT.

V is TRBV19 and J is TRBJ2-7; 8 nucleotides match TRBD1. V lost 4 bases to trimming and J lost 2 bases; unmatched junction nucleotides: 4. The germline V gene encodes CDR1 LNHDA and CDR2 SQIVND (reference sequence). The CDR3 has 14 residues. The CDR3 here is CASSTDRGPYEQYF. DNA for the CDR3: TGTGCCAGTAGTACCGACAGGGGCCCCTACGAGCAGTACTTC.

This clone was seen once. The rearrangement uses TRBV28 and TRBJ2-7; D call uncertain. Looked up from germline, CDR1 is MDHEN and CDR2 is SYDVKM. V lost 6 bases to trimming and J lost 0 bases, with 24 bases between them. The CDR3 sequence is 18 residues long. In DNA form, the CDR3 reads TGTGCCAGCAGCTTGCCCCCCGCTGGCCCTTCAAGCTCCTACGAGCAGTACTTC. Its translation: CASSLPPAGPSSSYEQYF. Full variable domain (rest looked up from reference TRBV28 and TRBJ2-7): DVKVTQSSRYLVKRTGEKVFLECVQDMDHENMFWYRQDPGLGLRLIYFSYDVKMKEKGDIPEGYSVSREKKERFSLILESASTNQTSMYLCASSLPPAGPSSSYEQYFGPGTRLTVT.

The chain has TRBV3-1 (or the pseudogene TRBV3-2) and TRBJ2-1, with 10 bases fitting TRBD2. The CDR3 is 16 residues long. The V segment lost 2 bases and the J segment 6 bases; nucleotides outside the gene matches: 7. CDR1 is LGHDT and CDR2 is YNNKEL in the germline V gene (reference sequence). CDR3 nucleotide sequence: TGTGCCAGCAGCCAACCCAGCGGGAGGGGTTTCAATGAGCAGTTCTTC. It translates to CASSQPSGRGFNEQFF.

CDR3 protein: CASSLGQGAVAYGYTF. The CDR3 nucleotides are TGTGCCAGCAGCTTGGGACAGGGGGCTGTTGCCTATGGCTACACCTTC. The chain couples TRBV7-6 to TRBJ1-2; 12 nucleotides line up with TRBD1. The CDR3 loop spans 16 amino acids. J was trimmed by 4 bases and V by 3 bases; bases with no gene match: 6. Germline V gene data show CDR1 as SGHVS and CDR2 as FNYEAQ.

The rearrangement links TRBV27 to TRBJ1-5; possibly TRBD1 for D (5 bases). The CDR3 has 17 residues. Germline V CDR1 and CDR2: MNHEY, SMNVEV (reference sequence). The V gene lost 2 bases and the J gene lost 1 base, with 15 bases spanning the gap. CDR3 DNA: TGTGCCAGCAGTTTAGCAGGGAGGAAAGTCAGCAATCAGCCCCAGCATTTT. As protein: CASSLAGRKVSNQPQHF.

The rearrangement joins TRBV27 to TRBJ1-1; the match to TRBD1 covers 7 bases. V lost 4 bases to trimming and J lost 3 bases; unmatched junction nucleotides: 2. CDR3 size: 13 residues. In germline, CDR1 is MNHEY, CDR2 SMNVEV (reference sequence). The CDR3 DNA is TGTGCCAGCAGTTGGGACAGCTACACTGAAGCTTTCTTT. Translating gives CASSWDSYTEAFF.